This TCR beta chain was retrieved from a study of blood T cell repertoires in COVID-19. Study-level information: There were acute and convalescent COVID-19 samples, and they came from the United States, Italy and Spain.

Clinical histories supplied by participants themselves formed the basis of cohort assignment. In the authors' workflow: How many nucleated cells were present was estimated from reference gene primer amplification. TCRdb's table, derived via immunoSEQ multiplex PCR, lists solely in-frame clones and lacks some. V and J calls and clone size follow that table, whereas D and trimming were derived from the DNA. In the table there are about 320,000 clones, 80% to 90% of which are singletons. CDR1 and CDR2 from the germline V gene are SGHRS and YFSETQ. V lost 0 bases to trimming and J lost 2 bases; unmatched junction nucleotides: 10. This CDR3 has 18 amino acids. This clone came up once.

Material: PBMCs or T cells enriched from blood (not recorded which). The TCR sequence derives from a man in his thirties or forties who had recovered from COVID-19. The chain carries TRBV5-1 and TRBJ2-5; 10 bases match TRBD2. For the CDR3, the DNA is TGCGCCAGCAGCTTGGGCTTTACTAGCGGGGCCAAGCAAGAGACCCAGTACTTC. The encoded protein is CASSLGFTSGAKQETQYF.